The entry below describes one T cell receptor beta chain. This clonotype came up many times. Its binding antigen is unknown. Base quality data are lacking; no much larger clone is found one base away. This sample was included in a study of regulatory T cells in long-lasting Graves disease (TCRdb year 2021). Broadly, across the study: Persistent Graves' disease meant more than 5 years of antithyroid drug treatment with TSH receptor autoantibodies that stayed positive. The study was registered as a clinical trial and conducted in China. A total of roughly 33 samples were covered by TCR sequencing, comprising approximately 13 persistent and roughly 20 newly diagnosed Graves' disease patients. This study used TCR sequencing and RNA sequencing of peripheral blood to compare persistent Graves' disease patients against newly diagnosed Graves' disease patients. On average, persistent Graves' disease patients in the clinical cohort had been on antithyroid drugs for about 10.3 years. Overall study results and their limits: TRBV28, TRBJ1-2 and TRBJ2-5 were preferentially used in persistent disease, while TRBV20-1 and TRBJ2-1 were favored in newly diagnosed disease. Peripheral blood alone was examined, since thyroid tissue, which constituted the primary lesion, could not be accessed. Persistent patients shared more public clonotypes among themselves (around 3,000) than newly diagnosed patients did (nearly 1,000). Persistent Graves' disease patients showed lower TCR Shannon entropy and fewer highly expanded clones than newly diagnosed patients, suggesting clonal expansion. Only the TCR beta chain was sequenced and analyzed. As a limitation, the authors acknowledged that the small sample size may reduce accuracy.

Counted from cysteine to phenylalanine, this CDR3 has 16 amino acids. Only the CDR3 portion is preserved as DNA: 48 bases, with reading frame beginning at the first base. CDR1 and CDR2 (MDHEN, SYDVKM) derive from the germline V gene. The germline ends are 15 bases apart after V is trimmed by 6 bases and J by 0 bases. In light of the paper, this sample's time point label describes: persistent/refractory GD, antithyroid drugs over 5 years with positive TRAb. For both TCR sequencing and RNA sequencing, RNA was extracted from PBMCs using TRIzol. The diagnosis of Graves' disease followed American Thyroid Association guidelines. Patients were recruited from an endocrinology department in Xi'an, China. From each patient, around 9 milliliters of peripheral blood was collected into an EDTA anticoagulant tube. Ficoll Paque Plus density gradient separation was used to isolate PBMCs, and no further T cell sorting was performed. An Agilent 2100 Bioanalyzer and agarose gel were used to assess RNA quality, and a NanoDrop 2000 was used to measure RNA concentration.

Library preparation used multiplex PCR. The run used an Illumina HiSeq 4000. iRepertoire HTBI primers and Arm-PCR amplification of CDR3 regions were used to construct TCR beta libraries. Before sequencing, the PCR products went through gel purification. From the authors' description of their analysis: Across samples, around 58 TRBV and approximately 15 TRBJ segments were identified and used for gene usage analysis of CDR3 amino acid clonotypes. Filtered high-quality paired reads were merged into contigs using COPE and FqMerger. BLAST was used to align contigs to IMGT TRBV, TRBD and TRBJ reference genes, with CDR3 defined following IMGT. Highly expanded clones were defined as clonotypes with a frequency above 0.1%. Shannon entropy was used to measure repertoire diversity, and the Gini coefficient was used to measure V-J evenness. Clonotypes shared by more than one individual were considered public. TCRdb reprocessed the public reads (quality trimming at Q25 with fastp, clone calling with MiXCR) and kept in-frame beta chains. Rows with one shared CDR3 protein collapse into an entry with the most common genes and DNA. The V and J calls, along with clone size, are taken from TCRdb and not from the paper's own processing. The sample has about 460,000 distinct CDR3 sequences on record, roughly 22% of them singletons. The ten most abundant clones make up roughly 14% of the sample.

The source of this sequence is a female donor with Graves disease. The material sequenced was peripheral blood mononuclear cells (PBMCs), taken when the disease was refractory, from a patient treated with antithyroid drugs. The chain was built from TRBV28 and TRBJ1-5; 6 matching bases give a weak D call of TRBD1. CDR3 reads: CASSPPRQDSNQPQHF. The DNA sequence is given as TGTGCCAGCAGCCCCCCCCGACAGGATAGCAATCAGCCCCAGCATTTT.